This TCR beta chain was profiled in a study of shared clonotypes between healthy human individuals. At the level of the study: Each donor's CD4 naive and CD4 memory cells filled three plates apiece, CD8 naive two, and CD8 memory one.

Note on this clone: What it binds is unknown.

On sorted subsets, replicate PCRs used 200 to 250 ng DNA, or around 30,000 T cell genomes. Assay: immunoSEQ multiplex PCR; the TCRdb copy retains only in-frame clones and omits some. The sample holds 1.5 million to 2.5 million clones, about 95% seen once. Terminally differentiated effector memory CD45RA+ cells were excluded by CCR7 positive selection of CD45RO-negative cells. The CDR3 totals 13 residues. Trimming cost V 4 bases and J 4 bases, with 10 bases left between them. Germline loops: CDR1 MGHRA, CDR2 YSYEKL. Study observations and caveats: Clonotypes not shared had lower generation probabilities than those common to all four donors. Estimated clonotype richness was generally higher in naive than memory subsets.

This chain links TRBV4-1 with TRBJ2-5; D might be TRBD2 (6 bases). Sequences were obtained from naive CD8+ T cells sorted from blood. This TCR derives from a man younger than 30 in good health. The CDR3 here is CASSLIGGETQYF. In DNA, the CDR3 is TGCGCCAGCAGCCTTATCGGGGGAGAGACCCAGTACTTC.